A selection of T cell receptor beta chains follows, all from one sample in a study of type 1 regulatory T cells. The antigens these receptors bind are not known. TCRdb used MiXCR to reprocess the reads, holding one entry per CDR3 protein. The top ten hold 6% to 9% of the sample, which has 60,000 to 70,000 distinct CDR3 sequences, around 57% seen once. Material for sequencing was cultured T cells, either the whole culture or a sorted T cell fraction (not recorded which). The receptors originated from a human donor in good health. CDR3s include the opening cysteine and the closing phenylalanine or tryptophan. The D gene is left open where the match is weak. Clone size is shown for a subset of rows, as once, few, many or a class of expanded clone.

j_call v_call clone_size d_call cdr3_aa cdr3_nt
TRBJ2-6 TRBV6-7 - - CASSGKDSGANVLTF TGTGCCAGCAGTGGTAAAGACTCTGGGGCCAACGTCCTGACTTTC
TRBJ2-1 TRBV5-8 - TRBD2 CASSLGLAEYNEQFF TGTGCCAGCAGCTTAGGGCTAGCGGAGTACAATGAGCAGTTCTTC
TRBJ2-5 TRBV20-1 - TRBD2 CSARDAGGPEETQYF TGCAGTGCTAGAGACGCGGGAGGGCCTGAGGAGACCCAGTACTTC
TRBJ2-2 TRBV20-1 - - CSASLPGLNTGELFF TGCAGTGCTAGCCTACCCGGCCTAAACACCGGGGAGCTGTTTTTT
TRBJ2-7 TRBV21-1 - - CASSPQDYRLNYEQYF TGTGCCAGCAGCCCCCAGGACTACAGGTTAAACTACGAGCAGTACTTC
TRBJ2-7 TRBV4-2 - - CASSQEREAYEQYF TGTGCCAGCAGCCAAGAGCGGGAAGCCTACGAGCAGTACTTC
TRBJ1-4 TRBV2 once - CASSYPGHDNEKLFF TGTGCCAGCAGTTATCCGGGACACGATAATGAAAAACTGTTTTTT
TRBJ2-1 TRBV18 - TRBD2 CASSQFAAWEGLIAEQFF TGTGCCAGCTCACAGTTCGCGGCGTGGGAGGGCCTCATCGCTGAGCAGTTCTTC
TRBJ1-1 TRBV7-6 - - CASSFRVSNTEAFF TGTGCCAGCAGCTTCAGGGTGTCGAACACTGAAGCTTTCTTT
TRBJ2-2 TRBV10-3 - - CAISENTGELFF TGTGCCATCAGTGAAAACACCGGGGAGCTGTTTTTT
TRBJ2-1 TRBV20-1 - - CSARLGPTAYSEQFF TGCAGTGCTAGGTTGGGACCAACTGCTTACAGTGAGCAGTTCTTC
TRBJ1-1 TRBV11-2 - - CASSLRFGEKNTEAFF TGTGCCAGCAGCTTAAGGTTCGGCGAAAAGAACACTGAAGCTTTCTTT
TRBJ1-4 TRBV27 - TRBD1 CASSSPRDRAREKLFF TGTGCCAGCAGTTCTCCGAGGGACAGGGCCCGTGAAAAACTGTTTTTT
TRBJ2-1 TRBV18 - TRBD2 CASSPVVGRNPGEQFF TGTGCCAGCTCACCAGTGGTCGGGAGGAACCCCGGTGAGCAGTTCTTC
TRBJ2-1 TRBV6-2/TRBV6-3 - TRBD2 CASTTPGLAGNEQFF TGTGCCAGCACGACCCCGGGACTAGCGGGGAATGAGCAGTTCTTC
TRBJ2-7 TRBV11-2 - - CASSFLSGSSYEQYF TGTGCCAGCAGCTTTTTAAGCGGAAGCTCCTACGAGCAGTACTTC
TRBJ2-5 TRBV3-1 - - CASSQRGPQETQYF TGTGCCAGCAGCCAAAGGGGACCTCAAGAGACCCAGTACTTC
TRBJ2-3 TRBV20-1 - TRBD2 CSALSSGRAKDTQYF TGCAGTGCCCTAAGTAGCGGGAGGGCCAAAGATACGCAGTATTTT
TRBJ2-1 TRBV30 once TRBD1 CAYRDSSYNEQFF TGTGCCTACCGGGACAGCTCCTACAATGAGCAGTTCTTC
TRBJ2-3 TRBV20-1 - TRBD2 CSASDSGRVKDTQYF TGCAGTGCTAGTGATAGCGGGAGGGTTAAAGATACGCAGTATTTT
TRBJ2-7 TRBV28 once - CASSGLVYEQYF TGTGCCAGCAGTGGGCTTGTCTACGAGCAGTACTTC
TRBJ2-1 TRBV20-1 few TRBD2 CSARGVAGTYNEQFF TGCAGTGCTAGAGGGGTAGCGGGTACGTACAATGAGCAGTTCTTC
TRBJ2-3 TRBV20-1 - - CSARVGTDTQYF TGCAGTGCTAGAGTTGGGACGGATACGCAGTATTTT
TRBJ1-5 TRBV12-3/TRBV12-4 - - CASRQSYSNQPQHF TGTGCCAGCAGACAGAGTTATAGCAATCAGCCCCAGCATTTT
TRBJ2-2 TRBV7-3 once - CASSLLGEVAGELFF TGTGCCAGCAGCTTACTGGGGGAGGTAGCCGGGGAGCTGTTTTTT
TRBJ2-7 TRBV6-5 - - CASSYSGATYEQYF TGTGCCAGCAGTTACTCCGGGGCTACCTACGAGCAGTACTTC
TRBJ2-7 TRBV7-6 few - CASSLVAGVPYEQYF TGTGCCAGCAGCTTAGTAGCAGGGGTCCCCTACGAGCAGTACTTC
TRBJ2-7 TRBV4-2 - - CASSQGAGTDEQYF TGTGCCAGCAGCCAAGGGGCGGGAACGGACGAGCAGTACTTC
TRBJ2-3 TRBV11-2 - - CASSLAGSPADTQYF TGTGCCAGCAGCTTAGCGGGGAGCCCGGCAGATACGCAGTATTTT
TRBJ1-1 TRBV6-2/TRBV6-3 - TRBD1 CASSWVHPGTGDF TGTGCCAGCAGCTGGGTTCATCCCGGGACAGGGGACTTT
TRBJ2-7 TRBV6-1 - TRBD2 CASSEDRTTSGDYEQYF TGTGCCAGCAGTGAAGATAGGACGACTAGCGGAGACTACGAGCAGTACTTC
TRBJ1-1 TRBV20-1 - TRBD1 CSARRPSDRGTEAFF TGCAGTGCTAGACGCCCTTCGGACAGGGGCACTGAAGCTTTCTTT
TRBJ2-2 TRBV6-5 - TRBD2 CASSETGLAGGNTGELFF TGTGCCAGCAGTGAAACGGGACTAGCGGGAGGGAACACCGGGGAGCTGTTTTTT
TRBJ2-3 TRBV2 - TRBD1 CASSNRQGTDTQYF TGTGCCAGCAGTAATAGACAGGGGACAGATACGCAGTATTTT
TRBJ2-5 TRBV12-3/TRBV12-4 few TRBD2 CASSTGTSPETQYF TGTGCCAGCAGTACAGGGACTAGTCCGGAGACCCAGTACTTC
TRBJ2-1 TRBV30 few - CAWNPRGREQFF TGTGCCTGGAACCCTCGGGGCCGGGAGCAGTTCTTC
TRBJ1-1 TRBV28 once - CASTLSSGLLVNTEAFF TGTGCCAGCACCCTAAGTTCGGGACTCCTTGTAAACACTGAAGCTTTCTTT
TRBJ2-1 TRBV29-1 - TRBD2 CSVVGLAGVNEQFF TGCAGCGTTGTAGGTCTAGCGGGAGTCAATGAGCAGTTCTTC
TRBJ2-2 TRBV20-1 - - CSARSPLNTGELFF TGCAGTGCTAGGTCTCCGTTGAACACCGGGGAGCTGTTTTTT
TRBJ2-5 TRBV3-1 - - CASSQGRSRETQYF TGTGCCAGCAGCCAGGGGAGGAGTAGAGAGACCCAGTACTTC
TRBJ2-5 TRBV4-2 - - CASSASGFEETQYF TGTGCCAGCAGCGCTTCGGGGTTTGAGGAGACCCAGTACTTC
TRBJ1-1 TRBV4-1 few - CASSPGQNPFENTEAFF TGCGCCAGCAGCCCTGGACAGAACCCTTTTGAAAACACTGAAGCTTTCTTT
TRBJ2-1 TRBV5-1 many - CASSRTLVDEQFF TGCGCCAGCAGCCGGACTCTAGTGGATGAGCAGTTCTTC
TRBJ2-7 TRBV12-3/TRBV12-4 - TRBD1 CASSRGRTGVYF TGTGCCAGCAGTCGGGGTCGCACAGGGGTGTACTTC
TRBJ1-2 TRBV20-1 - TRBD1 CSAGQTGTNYGYTF TGCAGTGCGGGACAGACGGGAACTAACTATGGCTACACCTTC
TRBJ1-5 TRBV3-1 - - CASSQATNQPQHF TGTGCCAGCAGCCAAGCTACCAATCAGCCCCAGCATTTT
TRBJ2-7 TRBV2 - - CASSEEYHYEQYF TGTGCCAGCAGTGAAGAGTACCACTACGAGCAGTACTTC
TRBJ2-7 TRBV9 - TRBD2 CASSVGTSGYEQYF TGTGCCAGCAGCGTCGGGACTAGCGGATACGAGCAGTACTTC
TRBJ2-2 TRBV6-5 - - CASSYVKLGTGELFF TGTGCCAGCAGTTACGTGAAACTAGGGACCGGGGAGCTGTTTTTT
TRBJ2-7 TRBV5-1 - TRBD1 CASSRTTGGSEQYF TGCGCCAGCAGCAGGACGACAGGGGGCTCCGAGCAGTACTTC
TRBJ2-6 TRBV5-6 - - CASSPNGGNSGANVLTF TGTGCCAGCAGCCCCAATGGCGGGAACTCTGGGGCCAACGTCCTGACTTTC
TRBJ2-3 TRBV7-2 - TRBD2 CASSLALAGWADTQYF TGTGCCAGCAGCTTAGCCCTAGCGGGATGGGCAGATACGCAGTATTTT
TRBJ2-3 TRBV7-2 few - CASSFSGDWGTDTQYF TGTGCCAGCAGCTTTTCCGGCGATTGGGGCACAGATACGCAGTATTTT
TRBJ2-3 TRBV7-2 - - CASSPSEMDTQYF TGTGCCAGCAGCCCCTCCGAGATGGATACGCAGTATTTT
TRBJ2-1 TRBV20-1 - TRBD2 CSARGTSGREVKNNEQFF TGCAGTGCTAGGGGGACTAGCGGGAGGGAAGTAAAAAACAATGAGCAGTTCTTC
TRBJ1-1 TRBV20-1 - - CSAQAGVLTEAFF TGCAGTGCCCAAGCGGGGGTTTTAACTGAAGCTTTCTTT
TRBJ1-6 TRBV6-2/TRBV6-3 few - CASSLSGTDLTPLHF TGTGCCAGCAGCCTTTCCGGGACGGACCTCACACCCCTCCACTTT
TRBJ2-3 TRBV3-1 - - CASSHLGRGGTDTQYF TGTGCCAGCAGCCATCTCGGCAGGGGGGGCACAGATACGCAGTATTTT
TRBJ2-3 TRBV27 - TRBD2 CASRRERGYTDTQYF TGTGCCAGCAGGAGGGAGCGGGGTTACACAGATACGCAGTATTTT